This entry describes one T cell receptor beta chain. Its binding antigen is unknown. No base quality information exists; no much larger clone differs at one position. This entry is derived from a study of long-term antiretroviral therapy in people with HIV (dated by TCRdb to between 2020 and 2023). Context from the whole study: Collection of the earliest samples took place about a decade ahead of the 2015 WHO recommendation for immediate ART, at a time when ART was typically delayed until CD4 counts fell. Whether ART initiation and durable HIV suppression were associated with changes in peripheral blood TRB repertoire composition and diversity was tested in a retrospective serial study. A total of 150 to 200 cryopreserved PBMC samples came from 30 adults with confirmed HIV infection and were collected serially over a mean of approximately six years (range 1-12). About 35% of the 30 participants with HIV were female. No cross-contamination during QIAcube processing turned up in test extractions that ran a monoclonal T-cell line alongside 30 to 40 polyclonal samples.

The junction carries 8 bases between V and J, which are trimmed by 7 bases and 4 bases respectively. Reading from cysteine to phenylalanine, the CDR3 counts 11 amino acids. Left in the record is the CDR3 DNA by itself, 33 bases read in frame from the first base. Via the germline V gene, CDR1 is SNHLY and CDR2 FYNNEI. Points the paper makes about the study in general: Compared with controls, HIV repertoires had narrower CDR3 length ranges, and the network structure pointed to an antigen-experienced repertoire that shifted only slightly toward naive after ART. The repertoire was dominated across all time points by expanded TRB clones identified before ART initiation, although this dominance was seen to fluctuate and to decrease in many PLHIV after ART. Because pre-ART samples had limited cell numbers, unsorted PBMC were profiled rather than sorted CD4+ and CD8+ T cells. Inferences about post-ART repertoire changes are limited because no data were available on ART adherence, viral resistance or therapy changes. Because PBMC availability was limited, only the TCR beta chain was sequenced, with no alpha chain pairing. ART initiation was associated with a significant increase in TRB diversity, but diversity stayed significantly below transplant donor controls even after long-term ART. The samples were dated from about 2003 to 2017, and the ART regimens that were used may be less effective than current ART regimens.

The immunoSEQ hsTCRB v3.0 assay was used at survey level resolution to sequence the TRB variable region. The target sequencing depth for TRB was about 40,000-55,000 T-cell genomes per sample. Pooled TRB libraries were sequenced on an Illumina MiSeq with a v3 150-cycle kit. On the authors' methods: Repertoire analysis was performed in R inside a reproducible Nextflow workflow that covered QC, data transformation and analysis. LymphoSeq2, an R package for exploring AIRR-Seq data, was used to implement custom analyses. Four samples that produced fewer than 5000 total TRB sequences were removed, so 150 to 200 HIV repertoires were analyzed. Of the roughly 180 retained HIV repertoires, over 55 were collected before and around 130 after ART initiation. Repertoires were downsampled to 5000 TRB nucleotide sequences, and summary statistics were averaged over 100 downsampling iterations. The analysis kept only TRB sequences whose CDR3 regions were at least seven amino acids long. Diversity was assessed using a clonality score derived from Shannon entropy and using the Gini coefficient. In the repertoire networks, any two of the top 5000 CDR3 amino acid sequences were connected whenever the two sequences differed by an edit distance of one. For TRB CDR3 amino acid sequences, GLIPH2 was used to predict antigen specificity groups and MHC restriction. Known CMV, EBV, HIV or tissue antigen associations were flagged by matching CDR3 amino acid sequences against VDJdb and McPAS-TCR. Pre-ART, post-ART and control groups were compared with Wilcoxon signed-rank tests and Holm-Bonferroni correction. TCRdb carries this immuneACCESS record with in-frame sequences only. Its versions omit some clonotypes, under half of them owing to an unresolved V gene in the studies checked, with the rest unexplained. V, J and clone size derive from that table, while D and trimming were established from the DNA sequence. This sample is represented by some 30,000 clones; 97% of them were singletons. The ten top clones hold 1.5% to 2% of the sample.

To be included, a participant needed at least one PBMC sample from before ART initiation plus at least two post-ART samples. All participants with HIV were treated in the United States of America. Cryopreserved samples of about 1-10 million PBMC were thawed and washed before DNA extraction. At the time of the earliest PBMC sample, participants with HIV were aged between roughly 20 and 55 years. PBMC samples from each participant spanned 1-4 timepoints before ART initiation and 2-8 timepoints after ART initiation, with a median of 7 samples. For every participant, serial HIV viral load, CD4+ T-cell count, ART history and demographic data were obtained. Genomic DNA was extracted from unsorted PBMC with a Qiagen kit on a QIAcube, processed in batches of 12 samples.

Specimen: unsorted PBMCs, collected 7.6 years after starting antiretroviral therapy. The TCR originated in a man aged 30-40 years with HIV. The chain is assembled from TRBV2 and TRBJ2-7; the D segment cannot be called with confidence. The nucleotide sequence reads as follows: TGTGCCAGCATCGAGCGATACGAGCAGTACTTC. The resulting protein is CASIERYEQYF.